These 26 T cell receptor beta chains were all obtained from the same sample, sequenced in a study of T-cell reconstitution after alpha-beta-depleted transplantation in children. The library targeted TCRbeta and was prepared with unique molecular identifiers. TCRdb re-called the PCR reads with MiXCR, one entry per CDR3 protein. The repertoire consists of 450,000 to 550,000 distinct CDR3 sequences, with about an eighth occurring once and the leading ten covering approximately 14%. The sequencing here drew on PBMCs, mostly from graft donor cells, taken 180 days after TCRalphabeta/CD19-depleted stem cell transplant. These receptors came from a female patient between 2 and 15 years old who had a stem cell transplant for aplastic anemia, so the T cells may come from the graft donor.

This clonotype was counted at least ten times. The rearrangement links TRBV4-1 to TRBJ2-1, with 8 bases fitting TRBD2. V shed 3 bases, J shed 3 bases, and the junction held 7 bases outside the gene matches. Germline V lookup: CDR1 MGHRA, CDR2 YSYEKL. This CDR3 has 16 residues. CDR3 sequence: CASSQEGSGVYNEQFF. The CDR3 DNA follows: TGCGCCAGCAGCCAGGAGGGTAGCGGGGTCTACAATGAGCAGTTCTTC.

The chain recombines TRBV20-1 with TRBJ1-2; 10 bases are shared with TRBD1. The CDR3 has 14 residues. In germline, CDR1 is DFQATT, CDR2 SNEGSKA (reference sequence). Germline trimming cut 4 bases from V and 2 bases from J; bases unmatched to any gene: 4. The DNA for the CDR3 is TGCAGTGCTAACAGACAGGGGGCAAACTATGGCTACACCTTC. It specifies CSANRQGANYGYTF.

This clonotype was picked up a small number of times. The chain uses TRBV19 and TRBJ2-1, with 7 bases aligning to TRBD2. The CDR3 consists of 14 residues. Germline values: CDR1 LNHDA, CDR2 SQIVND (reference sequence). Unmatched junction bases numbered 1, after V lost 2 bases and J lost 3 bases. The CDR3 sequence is CASSISSGYNEQFF. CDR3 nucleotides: TGTGCCAGTAGTATATCTAGCGGCTACAATGAGCAGTTCTTC.

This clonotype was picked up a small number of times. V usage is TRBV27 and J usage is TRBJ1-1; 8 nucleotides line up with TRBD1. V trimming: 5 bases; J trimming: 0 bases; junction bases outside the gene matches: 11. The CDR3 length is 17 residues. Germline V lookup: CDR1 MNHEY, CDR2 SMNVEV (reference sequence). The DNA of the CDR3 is TGTGCCAGCAGTCCCCTGGACAGGGTACTTTTGAACACTGAAGCTTTCTTT. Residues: CASSPLDRVLLNTEAFF.

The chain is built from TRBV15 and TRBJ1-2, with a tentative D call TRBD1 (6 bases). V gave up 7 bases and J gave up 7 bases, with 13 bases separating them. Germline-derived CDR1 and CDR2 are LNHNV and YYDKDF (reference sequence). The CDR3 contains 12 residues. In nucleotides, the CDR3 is TGTGCCACCATGGCTAGGGGGGGTGGCTACACCTTC. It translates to CATMARGGGYTF. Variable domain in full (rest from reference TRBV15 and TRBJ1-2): DAMVIQNPRYQVTQFGKPVTLSCSQTLNHNVMYWYQQKSSQAPKLLFHYYDKDFNNEADTPDNFQSRRPNTSFCFLDIRSPGLGDTAMYLCATMARGGGYTFGSGTRLTVV.

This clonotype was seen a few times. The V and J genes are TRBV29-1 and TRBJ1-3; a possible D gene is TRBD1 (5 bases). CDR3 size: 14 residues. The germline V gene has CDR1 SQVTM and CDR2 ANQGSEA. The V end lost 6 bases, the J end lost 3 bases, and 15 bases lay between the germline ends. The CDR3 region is CSVTQAGLGNTIYF. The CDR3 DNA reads TGCAGCGTCACCCAAGCGGGACTTGGAAACACCATATATTTT.

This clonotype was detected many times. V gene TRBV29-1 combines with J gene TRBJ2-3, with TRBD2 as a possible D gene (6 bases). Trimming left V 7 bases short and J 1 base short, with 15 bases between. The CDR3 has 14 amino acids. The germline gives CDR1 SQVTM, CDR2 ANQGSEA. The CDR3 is CSAETGTRTDTQYF. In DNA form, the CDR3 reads TGCAGCGCAGAAACCGGGACTCGCACAGATACGCAGTATTTT.

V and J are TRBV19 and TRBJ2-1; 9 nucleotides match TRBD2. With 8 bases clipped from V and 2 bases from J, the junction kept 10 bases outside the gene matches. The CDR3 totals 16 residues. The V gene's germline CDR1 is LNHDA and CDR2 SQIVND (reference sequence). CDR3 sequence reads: CASADGLAPTYNEQFF. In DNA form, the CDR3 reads TGTGCCAGTGCCGACGGACTAGCGCCGACCTACAATGAGCAGTTCTTC.

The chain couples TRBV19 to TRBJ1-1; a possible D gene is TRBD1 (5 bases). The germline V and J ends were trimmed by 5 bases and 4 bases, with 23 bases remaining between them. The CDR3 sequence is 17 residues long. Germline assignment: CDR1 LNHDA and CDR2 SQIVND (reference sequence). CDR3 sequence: CASSSRAGRGSTTEAFF. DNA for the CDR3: TGTGCCAGTAGTTCCCGGGCAGGGAGGGGTTCGACCACTGAAGCTTTCTTT.

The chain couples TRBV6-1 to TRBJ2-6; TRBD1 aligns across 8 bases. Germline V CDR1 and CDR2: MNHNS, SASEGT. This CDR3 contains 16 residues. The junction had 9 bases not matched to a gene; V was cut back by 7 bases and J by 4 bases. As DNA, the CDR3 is TGTGCCAGCACCCCACAGGGGGGTTCCGGGGCCAACGTCCTGACTTTC. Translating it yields CASTPQGGSGANVLTF.

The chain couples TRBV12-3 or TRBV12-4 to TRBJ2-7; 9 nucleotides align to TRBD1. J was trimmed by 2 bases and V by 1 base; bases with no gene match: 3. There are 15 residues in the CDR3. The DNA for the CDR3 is TGTGCCAGCAGTTTAGTCGGGACAGGGACCTACGAGCAGTACTTC. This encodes CASSLVGTGTYEQYF.

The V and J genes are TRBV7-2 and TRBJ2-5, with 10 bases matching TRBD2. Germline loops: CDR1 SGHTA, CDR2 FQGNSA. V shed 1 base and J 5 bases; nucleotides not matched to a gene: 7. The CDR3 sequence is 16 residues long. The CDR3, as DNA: TGTGCCAGCAGCTTAGAGCGAGCGGGGGGGCAGGAGACCCAGTACTTC. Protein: CASSLERAGGQETQYF.

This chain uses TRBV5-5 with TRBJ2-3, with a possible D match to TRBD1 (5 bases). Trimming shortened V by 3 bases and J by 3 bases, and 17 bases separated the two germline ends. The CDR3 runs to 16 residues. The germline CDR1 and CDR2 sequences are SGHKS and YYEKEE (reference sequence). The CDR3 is CASSYVGAGLTDTQYF. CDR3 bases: TGTGCCAGCAGCTACGTAGGGGCAGGGCTTACAGATACGCAGTATTTT.

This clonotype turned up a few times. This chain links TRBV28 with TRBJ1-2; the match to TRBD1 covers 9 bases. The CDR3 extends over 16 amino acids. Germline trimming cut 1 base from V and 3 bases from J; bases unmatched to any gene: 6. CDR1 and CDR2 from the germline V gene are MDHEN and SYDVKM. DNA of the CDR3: TGTGCCAGCAGTTTATTCGGACAGGGGAGGGACTATGGCTACACCTTC. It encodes CASSLFGQGRDYGYTF.

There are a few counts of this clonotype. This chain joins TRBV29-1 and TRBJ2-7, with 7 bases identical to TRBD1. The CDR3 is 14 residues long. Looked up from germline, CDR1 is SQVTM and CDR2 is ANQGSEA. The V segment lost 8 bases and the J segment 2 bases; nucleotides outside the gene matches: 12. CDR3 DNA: TGCAGCATTATAGCACAGGGGAGCACCTACGAGCAGTACTTC. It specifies CSIIAQGSTYEQYF.

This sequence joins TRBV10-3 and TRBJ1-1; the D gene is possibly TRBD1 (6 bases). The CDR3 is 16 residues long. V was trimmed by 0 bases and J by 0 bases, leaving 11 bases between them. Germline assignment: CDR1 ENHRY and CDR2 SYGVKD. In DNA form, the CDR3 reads TGTGCCATCAGTGAGTCGGGGGGCGAAATGAACACTGAAGCTTTCTTT. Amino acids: CAISESGGEMNTEAFF.

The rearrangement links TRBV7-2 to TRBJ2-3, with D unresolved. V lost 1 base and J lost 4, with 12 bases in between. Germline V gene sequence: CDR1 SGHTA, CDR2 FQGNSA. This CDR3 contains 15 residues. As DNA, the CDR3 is TGTGCCAGCAGCTTAGGCGGCCTCCGGGCAGATACGCAGTATTTT. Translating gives CASSLGGLRADTQYF.

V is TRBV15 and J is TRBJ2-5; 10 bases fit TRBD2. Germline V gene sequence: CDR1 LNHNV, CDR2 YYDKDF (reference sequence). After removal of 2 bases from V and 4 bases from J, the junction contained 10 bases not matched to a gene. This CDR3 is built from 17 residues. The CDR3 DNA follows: TGTGCCACCAGCAGACACAGCGGGAGGGCCTTACCAGAGACCCAGTACTTC. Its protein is CATSRHSGRALPETQYF.

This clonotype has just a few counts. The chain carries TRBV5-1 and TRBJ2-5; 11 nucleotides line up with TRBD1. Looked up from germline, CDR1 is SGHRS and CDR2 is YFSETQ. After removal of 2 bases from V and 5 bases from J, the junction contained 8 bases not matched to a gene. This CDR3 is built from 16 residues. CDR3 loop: CASSFRTGGELETQYF. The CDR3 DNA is TGCGCCAGCAGCTTTAGGACAGGGGGCGAGTTGGAGACCCAGTACTTC.

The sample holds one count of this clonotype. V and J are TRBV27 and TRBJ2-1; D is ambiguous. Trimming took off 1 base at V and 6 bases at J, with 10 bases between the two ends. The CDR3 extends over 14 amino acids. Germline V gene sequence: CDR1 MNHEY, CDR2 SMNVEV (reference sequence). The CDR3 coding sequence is TGTGCCAGCAGTTTATTAAAGCAAGGCAATGAGCAGTTCTTC. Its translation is CASSLLKQGNEQFF.

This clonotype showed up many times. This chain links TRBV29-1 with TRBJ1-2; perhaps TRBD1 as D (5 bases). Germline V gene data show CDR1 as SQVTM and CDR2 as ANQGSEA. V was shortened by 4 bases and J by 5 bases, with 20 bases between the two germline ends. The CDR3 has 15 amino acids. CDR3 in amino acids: CSVVIIGGTLYGYTF. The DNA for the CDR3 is TGCAGCGTTGTCATTATAGGCGGGACCCTATATGGCTACACCTTC. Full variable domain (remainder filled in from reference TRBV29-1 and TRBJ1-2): SAVISQKPSRDICQRGTSLTIQCQVDSQVTMMFWYRQQPGQSLTLIATANQGSEATYESGFVIDKFPISRPNLTFSTLTVSNMSPEDSSIYLCSVVIIGGTLYGYTFGSGTRLTVV.

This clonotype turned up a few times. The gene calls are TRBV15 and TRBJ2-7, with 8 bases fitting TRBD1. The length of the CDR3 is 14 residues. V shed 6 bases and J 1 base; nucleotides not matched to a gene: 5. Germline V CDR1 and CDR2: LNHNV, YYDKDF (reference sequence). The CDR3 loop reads CATRPGTGSYEQYF. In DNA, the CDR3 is TGTGCCACCAGACCTGGGACAGGTTCCTACGAGCAGTACTTC.

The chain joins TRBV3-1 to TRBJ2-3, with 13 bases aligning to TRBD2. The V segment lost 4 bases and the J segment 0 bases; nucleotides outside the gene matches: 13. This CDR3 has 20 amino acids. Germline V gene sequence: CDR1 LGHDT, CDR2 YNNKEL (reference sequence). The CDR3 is CASSPLLAGGPSPSTDTQYF. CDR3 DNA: TGTGCCAGCAGCCCGTTACTAGCGGGAGGGCCTTCACCTAGCACAGATACGCAGTATTTT.

Written as DNA, the CDR3 is TGTGCCAGCAGCCAAGGGGCAGCCACGCAGTATTTT. Amino acid sequence: CASSQGAATQYF. The chain combines TRBV3-1 with TRBJ2-3; no clear D. Trimming took off 1 base at V and 9 bases at J, with 8 bases between the two ends. CDR1 and CDR2 (germline): LGHDT, YNNKEL (reference sequence). The CDR3 is 12 amino acids.

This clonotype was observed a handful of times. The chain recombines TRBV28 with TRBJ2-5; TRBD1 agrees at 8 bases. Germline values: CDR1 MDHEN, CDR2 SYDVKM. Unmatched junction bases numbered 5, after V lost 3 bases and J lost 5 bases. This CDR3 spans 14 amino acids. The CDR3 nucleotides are TGTGCCAGCAGTTTGACAGGGGATCGGGAGACCCAGTACTTC. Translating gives CASSLTGDRETQYF.

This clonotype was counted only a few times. CDR3 nucleotides: TGTGCCAGCAGTTTATCTGGGGGCCTGAACTACGAGCAGTACTTC. Its protein product is CASSLSGGLNYEQYF. V usage is TRBV28 and J usage is TRBJ2-7, with a possible D match to TRBD1 (6 bases). CDR1 is MDHEN, CDR2 SYDVKM, per germline. The CDR3 sequence is 15 residues long. V was pared by 1 base and J by 3 bases, with 13 bases between.